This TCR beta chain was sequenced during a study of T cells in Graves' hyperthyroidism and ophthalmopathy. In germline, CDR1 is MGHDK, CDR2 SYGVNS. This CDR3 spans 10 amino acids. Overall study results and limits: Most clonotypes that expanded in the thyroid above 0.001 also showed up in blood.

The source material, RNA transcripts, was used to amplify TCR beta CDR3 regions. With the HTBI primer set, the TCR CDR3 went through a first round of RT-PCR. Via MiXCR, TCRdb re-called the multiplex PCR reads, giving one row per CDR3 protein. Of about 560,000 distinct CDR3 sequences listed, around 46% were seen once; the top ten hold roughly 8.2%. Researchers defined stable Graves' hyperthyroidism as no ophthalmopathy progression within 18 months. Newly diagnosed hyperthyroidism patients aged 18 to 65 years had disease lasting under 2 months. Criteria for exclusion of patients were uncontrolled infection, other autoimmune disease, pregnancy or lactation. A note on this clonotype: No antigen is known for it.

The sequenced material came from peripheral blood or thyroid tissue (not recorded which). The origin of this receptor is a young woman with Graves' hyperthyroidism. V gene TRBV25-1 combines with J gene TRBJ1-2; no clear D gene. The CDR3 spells CATVNYGYTF. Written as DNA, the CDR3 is TGTGCTACGGTTAACTATGGCTACACCTTC.